This is a list of T cell receptor beta chains from one sample in a study of identical twins. TCRdb redid the calling of the 5' RACE reads with MiXCR, one entry per CDR3 protein. The sample lists 600,000 to 800,000 distinct CDR3 sequences; about 20% were seen once. The same data also contributed to another study, on T cells expressing NK-cell markers.

Material for sequencing was PBMCs. These TCRs come from a woman aged 18-29 years in good health. Each CDR3 is given with its conserved first and last residue. The D gene is left open where the match is weak. A row's size may be missing; if present it is once, few, many or a size class.

TRBD2	TRBV5-4	16	TRBJ2-3	few	CASSFKGLGGTDTQYF	TGTGCCAGCAGCTTTAAAGGACTAGGAGGCACAGATACGCAGTATTTT
TRBD2	TRBV20-1	13	TRBJ2-7	many	CSASSAGAYEQYF	TGCAGTGCTAGTTCTGCGGGAGCCTACGAGCAGTACTTC
TRBD2	TRBV20-1	15	TRBJ2-7	-	CSAPRTSGVDYEQYF	TGCAGTGCCCCTCGGACTAGCGGAGTCGACTACGAGCAGTACTTC
-	TRBV5-1	14	TRBJ2-7	few	CASSLEGGYYEQYF	TGCGCCAGCAGCTTGGAGGGGGGTTACTACGAGCAGTACTTC
-	TRBV2	13	TRBJ2-7	once	CASRGRTSYEQYF	TGTGCCAGCAGAGGACGGACCTCCTACGAGCAGTACTTC
TRBD2	TRBV20-1	15	TRBJ2-5	few	CSAHLAGVGKETQYF	TGCAGTGCCCACCTAGCGGGAGTCGGGAAAGAGACCCAGTACTTC
-	TRBV12-3/TRBV12-4	15	TRBJ2-2	many	CASSSTDRNTGELFF	TGTGCCAGCAGTTCTACGGACCGGAACACCGGGGAGCTGTTTTTT
-	TRBV6-1	13	TRBJ1-5	many	CASSEGGPQPQHF	TGTGCCAGCAGTGAAGGCGGGCCTCAGCCCCAGCATTTT
TRBD1	TRBV3-1	14	TRBJ1-6	few	CASRPGGNNSPLHF	TGTGCCAGCAGGCCAGGGGGTAACAATTCACCCCTCCACTTT
-	TRBV7-6	18	TRBJ1-2	few	CASSLLHLRWTENYGYTF	TGTGCCAGCAGCTTGCTTCATTTACGGTGGACCGAGAACTATGGCTACACCTTC
-	TRBV10-3	13	TRBJ1-5	-	CAISVTDDQPQHF	TGTGCCATCAGTGTCACGGATGATCAGCCCCAGCATTTT
-	TRBV12-3/TRBV12-4	14	TRBJ1-5	many	CASSLLSRNQPQHF	TGTGCCAGCAGTTTATTATCCAGAAATCAGCCCCAGCATTTT
TRBD2	TRBV11-2	16	TRBJ2-1	-	CASSAGDRLAGNEQFF	TGTGCCAGCAGCGCAGGGGATAGGCTAGCGGGCAATGAGCAGTTCTTC
TRBD1	TRBV6-2/TRBV6-3	16	TRBJ2-5	-	CASRGAGTVYQETQYF	TGTGCCAGCAGGGGGGCCGGGACAGTGTACCAAGAGACCCAGTACTTC
TRBD2	TRBV10-2	17	TRBJ2-3	-	CASSAIWGGTGTDTQYF	TGCGCCAGCAGTGCGATCTGGGGGGGGACGGGGACAGATACGCAGTATTTT
TRBD2	TRBV7-6	17	TRBJ2-2	-	CASSWGGTTQNTGELFF	TGTGCCAGCAGCTGGGGAGGGACTACCCAGAACACCGGGGAGCTGTTTTTT
-	TRBV29-1	13	TRBJ2-7	-	CSVGGQGPYEQYF	TGCAGCGTTGGGGGGCAGGGCCCCTACGAGCAGTACTTC
-	TRBV20-1	14	TRBJ2-7	many	CSAEGRAVSYEQYF	TGCAGTGCCGAGGGCCGTGCGGTCTCCTACGAGCAGTACTTC
-	TRBV5-6	15	TRBJ1-6	few	CASSLQPGLYSPLHF	TGTGCCAGCAGCTTACAGCCCGGGCTCTATTCACCCCTCCACTTT
TRBD2	TRBV6-5	17	TRBJ2-1	few	CASSSRSGRARDNEQFF	TGTGCCAGCAGTTCTCGTAGCGGGAGGGCCCGGGACAATGAGCAGTTCTTC
-	TRBV25-1	12	TRBJ2-2	-	CASSEWGGELFF	TGTGCCAGCAGTGAATGGGGCGGGGAGCTGTTTTTT
-	TRBV27	14	TRBJ2-2	-	CASSRQMNTGELFF	TGTGCCAGCAGCCGACAGATGAACACCGGGGAGCTGTTTTTT